This TCR beta chain was captured in a study of identifying expanded T cells in peripheral blood (dated 2019 in TCRdb). In terms of the full investigation: Technical replicates were generated by sequencing separate aliquots of the same genomic DNA pool, and four replicates were compared pairwise.

TCRbeta CDR3 regions were profiled with the immunoSEQ Assay using bias-controlled multiplex PCR amplification of genomic DNA. The authors processed their data as follows. To quantify the absolute abundance of each unique TCRbeta CDR3 region, the sequences were collapsed and filtered. Differential abundance was tested with two models: a binomial (Fisher-equivalent) model and a beta-binomial model that adds time-dependent variance fitted from healthy donors. Clones with fewer than 5 combined templates were excluded, and clones with Benjamini-Hochberg FDR below 0.01 were called differentially abundant. In the beta-binomial model, variance was expressed as a function of the total template count across the two samples, in the form v = (b*log(k)+a)^2. TCRdb stores this immuneACCESS table with in-frame sequences only. Part of the clones is absent; in the studies checked, under half of the shortfall reflects unresolved V genes, and no reason is known for the rest. Clonal size and the V and J genes are those of that table, whereas D and trimming came from the DNA. This sample comprises around 60,000 clones, around four fifths of them detected only once. Under 20% of the sample is in the top ten clones.

V is trimmed back by 5 bases and J by 5 bases, and the junction contains 8 bases that no gene match accounts for. The CDR1 and CDR2 encoded by the germline V gene are MNHEY and SVGAGI. The CDR3 has 15 amino acids, counting the end cysteine and phenylalanine. The CDR3 DNA has 45 bases and is translated from base 1. During the collection period, no immune events, such as infections, were documented for the healthy donors. To calibrate time-dependent variance in a beta-binomial model of T-cell clone differential abundance, blood repertoires from healthy donors were used as a training cohort. There were some 10 healthy donors in the training cohort, of whom 3 were female and 7 were male. On average the donors were about 45 years old, and their ages spanned roughly 29 to 70 years. Whole blood, obtained from a commercial supplier, was collected from each healthy donor at three time points spaced roughly 14 days apart. For immunosequencing, genomic DNA was extracted from unsorted whole blood.

Worth noting for this clone: The antigen it binds to is not known. Base-call qualities are not available, and no considerably larger clone is one nucleotide away.

The research as a whole found: Approximately 1.1 differentially abundant clones were flagged by the binomial model between technical replicates, whereas about 16 and 19 were flagged over approximately two weeks and four weeks, respectively. The authors expected that over much longer intervals, such as months to years, biological variance in healthy repertoires might increase even further. The beta-binomial model significantly reduced the number of clones called differentially abundant and the false-positive rate across all healthy-donor time intervals. Across all healthy donors, variance in clone template counts between two-week samples was found to increase significantly with total template count.

Specimen: blood. The TCR comes from a person between 18 and 75 years old in good health. In this chain, TRBV6-5 is recombined with TRBJ2-3, with 9 middle bases fitting TRBD2. The bases are TGTGCCAGCAGTGCCCAGGGACTAGCAAGAGATACGCAGTATTTT. This is translated as CASSAQGLARDTQYF.